The clone carrying this TCR beta chain was counted a single time. TCRdb keeps only in-frame clones here, not all; method: immunoSEQ multiplex PCR. The table records approximately 170,000 clones, 86% of them present only once. This sample stems from a study of blood T cell repertoires in COVID-19. The CDR3 has 14 amino acids. V was cut by 5 bases and J by 6 bases, with 14 bases left in between. Germline CDR1 is SEHNR and CDR2 is FQNEAQ (reference sequence). V gene TRBV7-9 combines with J gene TRBJ2-1; D may be TRBD1 (6 bases). The sequencing input was peripheral blood. The TCR sequence derives from a woman aged 55-69 years with COVID-19, enrolled during active disease. CDR3 residues: CASSRQTGFNEQFF. The CDR3 DNA sequence: TGTGCCAGCAGCCGCCAAACAGGGTTCAATGAGCAGTTCTTC.